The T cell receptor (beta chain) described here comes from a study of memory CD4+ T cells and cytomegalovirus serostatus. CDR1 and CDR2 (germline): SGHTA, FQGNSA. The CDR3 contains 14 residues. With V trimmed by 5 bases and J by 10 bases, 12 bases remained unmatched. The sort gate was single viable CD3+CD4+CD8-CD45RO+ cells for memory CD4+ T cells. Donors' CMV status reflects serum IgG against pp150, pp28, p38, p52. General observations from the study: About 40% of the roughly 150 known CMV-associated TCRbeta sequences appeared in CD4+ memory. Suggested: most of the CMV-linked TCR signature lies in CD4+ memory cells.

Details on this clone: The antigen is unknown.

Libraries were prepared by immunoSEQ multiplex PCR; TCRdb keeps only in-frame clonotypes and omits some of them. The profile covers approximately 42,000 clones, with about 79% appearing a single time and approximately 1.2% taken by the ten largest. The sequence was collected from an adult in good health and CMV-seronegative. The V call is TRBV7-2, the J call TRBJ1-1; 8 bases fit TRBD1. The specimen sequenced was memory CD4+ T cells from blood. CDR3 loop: CASSQHGTGGRAFF. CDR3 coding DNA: TGTGCCAGCAGCCAGCACGGGACAGGTGGGAGAGCTTTCTTT.